The clone carrying this TCR beta chain was picked up one time. Its antigen is not identified. This sample is part of a study of vaccination and CD4 T cells after COVID-19. As for time point: late sampling 161 to 241 days after vaccination in a few convalescent patients. This sample's treatment: roughly ten-day PBMC culture with coronavirus spike peptide pools or control peptides (ViraFEST assay). Fresh IL-2 medium replaced half the culture medium on days 3 and 7. Trimming at V came to 5 bases and at J to 6 bases, leaving 13 bases not matched to a gene. CDR1 is LNHDA, CDR2 SQIVND, per germline (reference sequence). This CDR3 has 17 residues. An Oncomine TCR Beta short-read assay was used to sequence the DNA from cultured CD4+ T cells. TCRdb independently ran MiXCR on the PCR reads; one entry per CDR3 protein. The sample has 20,000 to 25,000 distinct CDR3 sequences, roughly 44% seen once.

The source of this sequence is a human donor who had recovered from COVID-19. V usage is TRBV19 and J usage is TRBJ2-3; 11 bases agree with TRBD1. This specimen was CD4+ T cells from blood, cultured in vitro, taken about 7 months after SARS-CoV-2 vaccination. The CDR3 DNA follows: TGTGCCAGTAGTTGGACAGGGGGCATTGGCGGGGCCGATACGCAGTATTTT. Encoded protein: CASSWTGGIGGADTQYF.